Listed here are 19 T cell receptor beta chains from one sample, sequenced in a study of blood T cells in healthy people across ages. It was with a sample-barcoded 5' primer and a J-beta primer mix that a second PCR of about 7 to 12 cycles was run. TCRdb passed the 5' RACE reads through MiXCR, listing each CDR3 protein once. The sample holds about 930,000 distinct CDR3 sequences, 25% to 35% seen once. The same sample was also studied in work on T cells of mothers and their children.

The sample consisted of blood. The origin of the receptors is a woman between 40 and 50 years old in good health.

The gene calls are TRBV27 and TRBJ1-1; no definite D call. This CDR3 is 14 amino acids long. Trimming cost V 5 bases and J 3 bases, with 13 bases left between them. Germline assignment: CDR1 MNHEY and CDR2 SMNVEV (reference sequence). The CDR3 region is CASSLRGKDTEAFF. CDR3 nucleotide sequence: TGTGCCAGCAGTCTTCGGGGTAAGGACACTGAAGCTTTCTTT.

Remarks on this clonotype: Possible read error: a much larger clone is one base away. The chain is built from TRBV5-1 and TRBJ2-1, with 7 nucleotides matching TRBD2. Germline CDR1 and CDR2: SGHRS and YFSETQ. The CDR3 runs 16 residues. V was clipped by 1 base and J by 4 bases; unmatched bases: 8. The CDR3 is CASSLQGGGAYNEQFF. Written as DNA, the CDR3 is TGCGCCAGCAGCTTGCAGGGCGGGGGAGCATACAATGAGCAGTTCTTC.

This clonotype was detected a few times. Just one base apart from a much larger clone, this may be a read error. The chain is built from TRBV4-1 and TRBJ1-1, with 7 positions matching TRBD1. Germline V gives CDR1 MGHRA, CDR2 YSYEKL. The CDR3 contains 15 residues. Here the CDR3 DNA reads TGCGCCAACAGCCAAGAAGCCGGGACAGCTACTGAAGCTTTCTTT. Amino acid sequence: CANSQEAGTATEAFF.

Comments on this clonotype: One end of the junction does not line up with germline, which may come from a read error. V usage is TRBV5-1 and J usage is TRBJ1-4, with no clear D. The CDR3 has 14 amino acids. Germline V gene lookup returns CDR1 SGHRS and CDR2 YFSETQ. CDR3 in DNA: TGCGCCAGCAGCTTGGAGGGTACTAATGAAAAACGGTTTTTT. It codes for CASSLEGTNEKRFF.

This clonotype has only a few counts. The chain carries TRBV5-1 and TRBJ2-7; D not resolved. Germline loops: CDR1 SGHRS, CDR2 YFSETQ. V dropped 0 bases and J dropped 6 bases, with 10 bases sitting between them. This CDR3 has 13 residues. The CDR3 region is CASSLDSFGEQYF. CDR3 DNA sequence: TGCGCCAGCAGCTTGGACAGTTTTGGCGAGCAGTACTTC.

This clonotype occurred many times. The rearrangement uses TRBV12-3 or TRBV12-4 and TRBJ2-5; TRBD2 aligns across 11 bases. V trimming: 6 bases; J trimming: 6 bases; junction bases outside the gene matches: 9. CDR3 length: 15 residues. CDR3 sequence (DNA): TGTGCCAGCAGCCCTAGACTAGCGGGGAGGCAGACCCAGTACTTC. Translated: CASSPRLAGRQTQYF.

The chain is built from TRBV19 and TRBJ1-5; D uncertain. Trimming shortened V by 7 bases and J by 7 bases, and 11 bases separated the two germline ends. Germline assignment: CDR1 LNHDA and CDR2 SQIVND (reference sequence). The CDR3 contains 12 residues. The CDR3 sequence: CASNPPGQPQHF. CDR3 sequence (DNA): TGTGCCAGTAACCCCCCCGGGCAGCCCCAGCATTTT.

The chain recombines TRBV5-1 with TRBJ2-5, with a tentative D call TRBD1 (6 bases). V was pared by 4 bases and J by 12 bases, with 16 bases between. Germline V gives CDR1 SGHRS, CDR2 YFSETQ. The CDR3 contains 12 residues. The CDR3 DNA reads TGCGCCAGCAGCATCCTGGACAGTCCCAAGTACTTC. Translated, it gives CASSILDSPKYF.

The chain has TRBV18 and TRBJ2-3, with D perhaps matching TRBD2 (7 bases). CDR3 length equals 16 residues. The V end was cut by 3 bases, the J end by 4 bases, with 17 bases between. Per the germline V gene, CDR1 is KGHSH and CDR2 is LQKENI. CDR3 residues: CASSPHLGGAADTQYF. Here the CDR3 DNA reads TGTGCCAGCTCACCCCATTTGGGGGGGGCTGCAGATACGCAGTATTTT.

This clonotype was seen a few times. This chain links TRBV7-3 with TRBJ2-1, with 8 bases that match TRBD2. V lost 2 bases, J lost 0 bases, and 9 bases stayed unmatched. Germline CDR1 reads SGHTA; CDR2 reads FQGTGA. CDR3 length: 18 amino acids. The chain's CDR3 is CASSLLGAGDPSYNEQFF. The CDR3 bases are TGTGCCAGCAGCTTATTAGGAGCGGGGGATCCCTCCTACAATGAGCAGTTCTTC.

As DNA, the CDR3 is TGCAGTGCTAGAAAGGCCGGTTACGAGCAGTACTTC. Residues: CSARKAGYEQYF. The chain employs TRBV20-1 and TRBJ2-7, with no clear D. The V gene's germline CDR1 is DFQATT and CDR2 SNEGSKA (reference sequence). The CDR3 extends over 12 amino acids. Between the trimmed V and J ends, which lost 2 bases and 4 bases, there was a span of 9 bases.

This clonotype turned up a few times. The gene calls are TRBV15 and TRBJ2-5; perhaps TRBD1 as D (6 bases). CDR1 and CDR2 (germline): LNHNV, YYDKDF (reference sequence). Trimming pared 7 bases from V and 5 bases from J, leaving 17 bases between. CDR3 length: 14 residues. As DNA, the CDR3 is TGTGCCACCACCTCAGGGGCATCGAGGGAGACCCAGTACTTC. It encodes CATTSGASRETQYF. Together with reference TRBV15 and TRBJ2-5, the CDR3 gives the full variable domain: DAMVIQNPRYQVTQFGKPVTLSCSQTLNHNVMYWYQQKSSQAPKLLFHYYDKDFNNEADTPDNFQSRRPNTSFCFLDIRSPGLGDTAMYLCATTSGASRETQYFGPGTRLLVL.

Of note for this clonotype: One end of the junction does not line up with germline, which may come from a read error. The gene calls are TRBV20-1 and TRBJ1-5, with D unclear. This CDR3 contains 18 residues. CDR1 and CDR2 (germline): DFQATT, SNEGSKA (reference sequence). The CDR3 sequence is CGARDYNRPLLIHQPQHF. CDR3 in DNA: TGCGGTGCTAGAGATTATAACAGACCCCTATTAATCCATCAGCCCCAGCATTTT.

Only a few counts were recorded for this clonotype. The CDR3 loop is CASTSDSATDTQYF. DNA for the CDR3: TGTGCCAGCACCTCCGACAGCGCCACAGATACGCAGTATTTT. The chain has TRBV9 and TRBJ2-3, with TRBD1 as a possible D gene (5 bases). CDR3 length: 14 amino acids. Per germline, CDR1 SGDLS and CDR2 YYNGEE. Between the trimmed V and J ends, which lost 6 bases and 2 bases, there was a span of 13 bases.

DNA of the CDR3: TGCAGTGCCCCAAAGGGGGGGTTGGGCACTGAAGCTTTCTTT. Translation gives CSAPKGGLGTEAFF. The chain links TRBV20-1 to TRBJ1-1; D might be TRBD1 (6 bases). V was cut by 6 bases and J by 4 bases, with 18 bases left in between. In germline, CDR1 is DFQATT, CDR2 SNEGSKA (reference sequence). This CDR3 comprises 14 residues.

The chain joins TRBV19 to TRBJ2-3; 8 bases agree with TRBD1. Germline CDR1 LNHDA, CDR2 SQIVND (reference sequence). The CDR3 length is 16 residues. V was pared by 9 bases and J by 2 bases, with 13 bases of the junction left unmatched. CDR3 nucleotide sequence: TGTGCCAGCACAAGGTTCCAGGGGGCAGTCACAGATACGCAGTATTTT. Its protein is CASTRFQGAVTDTQYF.

Concerning this clonotype: This clone may be a read error of a much larger clone one base away. The chain employs TRBV7-9 and TRBJ2-5, with D possibly being TRBD2 (5 bases). The CDR3 loop spans 18 amino acids. Germline assignment: CDR1 SEHNR and CDR2 FQNEAQ (reference sequence). In DNA, the CDR3 is TGTGTCAGCAGCCCCCAGAGCGGAAACAACCGGGTCTTAGAGACCCAGTACTTC. This translates into CVSSPQSGNNRVLETQYF.

This sequence joins TRBV18 and TRBJ1-1; D may be TRBD1 (5 bases). Germline assignment: CDR1 KGHSH and CDR2 LQKENI. There are 17 residues in the CDR3. The germline V and J ends were trimmed by 0 bases and 5 bases, with 19 bases remaining between them. CDR3 region: CASSPPMQGDSRTEAFF. The CDR3 nucleotides read TGTGCCAGCTCACCACCGATGCAGGGTGATTCGCGGACTGAAGCTTTCTTT.

This rearrangement joins TRBV7-2 to TRBJ2-3, with D perhaps being TRBD1 or TRBD2 (5 bases each). The CDR3 is 16 residues long. With 5 bases removed from V and 2 bases from J, the gap between germline ends came to 17 bases. Looked up from germline, CDR1 is SGHTA and CDR2 is FQGNSA. Here the CDR3 reads CASSSLGPPNTDTQYF. CDR3 DNA sequence: TGTGCCAGCAGCAGTCTGGGACCTCCTAACACAGATACGCAGTATTTT. Full variable domain (rest looked up from reference TRBV7-2 and TRBJ2-3): GAGVSQSPSNKVTEKGKDVELRCDPISGHTALYWYRQSLGQGLEFLIYFQGNSAPDKSGLPSDRFSAERTGGSVSTLTIQRTQQEDSAVYLCASSSLGPPNTDTQYFGPGTRLTVL.